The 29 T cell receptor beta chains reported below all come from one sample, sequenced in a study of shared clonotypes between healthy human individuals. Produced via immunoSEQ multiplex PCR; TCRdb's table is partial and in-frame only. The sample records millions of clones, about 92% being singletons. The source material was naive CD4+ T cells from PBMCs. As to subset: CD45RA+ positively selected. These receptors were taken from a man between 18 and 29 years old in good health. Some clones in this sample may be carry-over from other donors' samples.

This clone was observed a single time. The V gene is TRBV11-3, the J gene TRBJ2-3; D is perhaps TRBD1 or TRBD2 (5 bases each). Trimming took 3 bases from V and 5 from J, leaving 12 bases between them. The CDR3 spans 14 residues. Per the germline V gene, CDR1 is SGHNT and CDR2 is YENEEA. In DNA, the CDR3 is TGTGCCAGCAGCTTGAGGGGCGGCATAGATACGCAGTATTTT. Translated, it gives CASSLRGGIDTQYF. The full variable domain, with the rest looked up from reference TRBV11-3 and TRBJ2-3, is EAGVVQSPRYKIIEKKQPVAFWCNPISGHNTLYWYLQNLGQGPELLIRYENEEAVDDSQLPKDRFSAERLKGVDSTLKIQPAELGDSAVYLCASSLRGGIDTQYFGPGTRLTVL.

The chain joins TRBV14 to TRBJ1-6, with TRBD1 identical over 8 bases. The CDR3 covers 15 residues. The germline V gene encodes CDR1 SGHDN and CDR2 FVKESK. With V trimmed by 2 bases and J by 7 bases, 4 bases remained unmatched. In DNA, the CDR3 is TGTGCCAGCAGCCAACCAGGGGGCAGGAATTCACCCCTCCACTTT. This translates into CASSQPGGRNSPLHF. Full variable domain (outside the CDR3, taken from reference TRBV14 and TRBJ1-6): EAGVTQFPSHSVIEKGQTVTLRCDPISGHDNLYWYRRVMGKEIKFLLHFVKESKQDESGMPNNRFLAERTGGTYSTLKVQPAELEDSGVYFCASSQPGGRNSPLHFGNGTRLTVT.

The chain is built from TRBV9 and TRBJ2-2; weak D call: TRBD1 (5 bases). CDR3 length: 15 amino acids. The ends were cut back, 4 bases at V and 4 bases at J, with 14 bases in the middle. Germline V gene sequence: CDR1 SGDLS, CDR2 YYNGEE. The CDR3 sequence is CASSPRTKSTGELFF. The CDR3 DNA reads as TGTGCCAGCAGCCCAAGGACAAAGAGCACCGGGGAGCTGTTTTTT.

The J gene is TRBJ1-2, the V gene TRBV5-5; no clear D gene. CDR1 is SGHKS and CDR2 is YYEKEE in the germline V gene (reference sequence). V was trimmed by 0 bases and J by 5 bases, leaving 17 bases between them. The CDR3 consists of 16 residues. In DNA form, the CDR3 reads TGTGCCAGCAGCTTGGCGGTTTTGGGTGCGGGTTATGGCTACACCTTC. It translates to CASSLAVLGAGYGYTF.

CDR3 in amino acids: CASSPRTRLYEQYF. In nucleotides, the CDR3 is TGCGCCAGCAGCCCTCGTACGCGCCTCTACGAGCAGTACTTC. The V gene is TRBV5-1, the J gene TRBJ2-7; no definite D call. This CDR3 is built from 14 residues. The V gene's germline CDR1 is SGHRS and CDR2 YFSETQ. The V and J ends lost 4 bases and 3 bases respectively, with 14 bases between them. The full variable domain, with the rest looked up from reference TRBV5-1 and TRBJ2-7, is KAGVTQTPRYLIKTRGQQVTLSCSPISGHRSVSWYQQTPGQGLQFLFEYFSETQRNKGNFPGRFSGRQFSNSRSEMNVSTLELGDSALYLCASSPRTRLYEQYFGPGTRLTVT.

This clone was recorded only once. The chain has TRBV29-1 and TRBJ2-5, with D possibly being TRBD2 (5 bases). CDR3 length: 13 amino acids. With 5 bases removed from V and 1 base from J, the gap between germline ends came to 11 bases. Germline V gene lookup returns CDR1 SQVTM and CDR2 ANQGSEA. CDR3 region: CSVISSGQETQYF. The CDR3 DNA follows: TGCAGCGTTATTTCCAGCGGCCAAGAGACCCAGTACTTC.

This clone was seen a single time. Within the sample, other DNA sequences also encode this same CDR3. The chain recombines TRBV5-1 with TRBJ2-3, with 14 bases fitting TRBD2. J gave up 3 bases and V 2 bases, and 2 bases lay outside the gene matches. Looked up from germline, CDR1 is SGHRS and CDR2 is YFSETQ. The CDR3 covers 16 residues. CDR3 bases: TGCGCCAGCAGCTTAGGGACTAGCGGGAGAACAGATACGCAGTATTTT. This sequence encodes CASSLGTSGRTDTQYF.

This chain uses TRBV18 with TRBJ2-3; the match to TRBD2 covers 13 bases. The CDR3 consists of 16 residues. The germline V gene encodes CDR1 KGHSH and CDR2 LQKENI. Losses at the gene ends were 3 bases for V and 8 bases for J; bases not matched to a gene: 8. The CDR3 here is CASSPRLAGGAGTQYF. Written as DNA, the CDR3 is TGTGCCAGCTCACCGAGACTAGCGGGAGGAGCGGGTACGCAGTATTTT.

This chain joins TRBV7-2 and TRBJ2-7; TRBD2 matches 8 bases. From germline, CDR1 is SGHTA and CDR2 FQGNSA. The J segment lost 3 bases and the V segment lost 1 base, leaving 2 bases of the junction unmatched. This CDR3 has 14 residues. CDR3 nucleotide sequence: TGTGCCAGCAGCTTAGTTAGCGGGGACTACGAGCAGTACTTC. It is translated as CASSLVSGDYEQYF.

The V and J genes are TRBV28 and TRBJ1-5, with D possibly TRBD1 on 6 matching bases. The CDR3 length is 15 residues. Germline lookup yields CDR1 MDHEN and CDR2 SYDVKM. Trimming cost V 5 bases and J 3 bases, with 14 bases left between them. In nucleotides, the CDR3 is TGTGCCAGCAGTCCTCAGGGGATCGACAATCAGCCCCAGCATTTT. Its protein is CASSPQGIDNQPQHF.

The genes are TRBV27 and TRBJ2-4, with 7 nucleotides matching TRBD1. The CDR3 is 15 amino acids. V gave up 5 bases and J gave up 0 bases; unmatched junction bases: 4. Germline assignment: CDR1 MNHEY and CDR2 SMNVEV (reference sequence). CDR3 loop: CASSKDRLAKNIQYF. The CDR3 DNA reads TGTGCCAGCAGTAAGGACAGGCTAGCCAAAAACATTCAGTACTTC.

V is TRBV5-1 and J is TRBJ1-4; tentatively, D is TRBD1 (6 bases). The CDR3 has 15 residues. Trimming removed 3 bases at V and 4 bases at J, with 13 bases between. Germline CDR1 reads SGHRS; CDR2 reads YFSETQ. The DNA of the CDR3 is TGCGCCAGCAGCTCGGTACAGGGAGTTAATGAAAAACTGTTTTTT. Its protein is CASSSVQGVNEKLFF.

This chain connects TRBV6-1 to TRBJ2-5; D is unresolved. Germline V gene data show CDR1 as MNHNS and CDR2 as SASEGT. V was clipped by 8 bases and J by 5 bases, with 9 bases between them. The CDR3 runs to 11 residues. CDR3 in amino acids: CASRSVETQYF. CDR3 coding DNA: TGTGCCAGCCGGAGTGTGGAGACCCAGTACTTC.

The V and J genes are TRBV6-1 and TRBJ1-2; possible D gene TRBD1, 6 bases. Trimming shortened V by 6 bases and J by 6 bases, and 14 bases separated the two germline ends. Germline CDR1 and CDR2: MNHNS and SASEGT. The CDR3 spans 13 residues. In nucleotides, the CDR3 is TGTGCCAGCAGAGAAAGGACAGCGGATGGCTACACCTTC. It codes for CASRERTADGYTF.

Here the CDR3 reads CSVEDTGANTEAFF. CDR3 in DNA: TGCAGCGTTGAAGATACGGGAGCGAACACTGAAGCTTTCTTT. V and J are TRBV29-1 and TRBJ1-1; D gene ambiguous. This CDR3 spans 14 amino acids. V was trimmed by 0 bases and J by 1 base, leaving 9 bases between them. Germline CDR1 and CDR2: SQVTM and ANQGSEA.

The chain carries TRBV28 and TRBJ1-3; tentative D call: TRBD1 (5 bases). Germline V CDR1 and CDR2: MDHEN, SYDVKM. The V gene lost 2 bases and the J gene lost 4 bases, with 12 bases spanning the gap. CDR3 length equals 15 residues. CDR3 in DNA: TGTGCCAGCAGTTTAGCCAGGGTGGGAGGAAACACCATATATTTT. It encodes CASSLARVGGNTIYF.

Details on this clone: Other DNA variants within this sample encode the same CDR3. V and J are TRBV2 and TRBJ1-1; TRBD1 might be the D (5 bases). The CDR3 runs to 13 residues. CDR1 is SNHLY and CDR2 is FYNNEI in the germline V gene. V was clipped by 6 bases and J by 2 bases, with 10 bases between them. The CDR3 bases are TGTGCCAGCAGCGGGGGGGTAAACACTGAAGCTTTCTTT. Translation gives CASSGGVNTEAFF.

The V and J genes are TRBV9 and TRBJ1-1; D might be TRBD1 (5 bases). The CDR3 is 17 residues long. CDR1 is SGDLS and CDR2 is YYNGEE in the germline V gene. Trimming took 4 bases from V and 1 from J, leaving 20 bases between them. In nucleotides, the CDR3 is TGTGCCAGCAGCACCGGCGGGACGGGAGGCCGGAACACTGAAGCTTTCTTT. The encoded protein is CASSTGGTGGRNTEAFF.

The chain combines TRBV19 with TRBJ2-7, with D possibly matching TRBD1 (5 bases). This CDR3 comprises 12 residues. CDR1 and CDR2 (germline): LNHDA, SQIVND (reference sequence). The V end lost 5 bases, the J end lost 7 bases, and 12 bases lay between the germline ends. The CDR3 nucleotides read TGTGCCAGTAGTTACAGGCCATGGGAGCAGTACTTC. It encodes CASSYRPWEQYF.

The chain's CDR3 is CASSLVGGPGQTNYGYTF. CDR3 DNA: TGTGCCAGCAGCTTAGTGGGGGGCCCGGGACAGACAAACTATGGCTACACCTTC. The chain has TRBV11-2 and TRBJ1-2; TRBD1 matches 7 bases. The CDR3 covers 18 residues. The J segment lost 2 bases and the V segment lost 1 base, leaving 13 bases of the junction unmatched. Germline V gene sequence: CDR1 SGHAT, CDR2 FQNNGV. Supplemented by reference TRBV11-2 and TRBJ1-2, the full variable domain reads EAGVAQSPRYKIIEKRQSVAFWCNPISGHATLYWYQQILGQGPKLLIQFQNNGVVDDSQLPKDRFSAERLKGVDSTLKIQPAKLEDSAVYLCASSLVGGPGQTNYGYTFGSGTRLTVV.

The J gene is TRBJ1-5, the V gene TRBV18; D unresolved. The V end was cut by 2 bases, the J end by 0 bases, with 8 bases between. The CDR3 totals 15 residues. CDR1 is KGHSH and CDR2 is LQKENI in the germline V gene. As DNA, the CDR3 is TGTGCCAGCTCACCAGGGTCAGGTAGCAATCAGCCCCAGCATTTT. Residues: CASSPGSGSNQPQHF.

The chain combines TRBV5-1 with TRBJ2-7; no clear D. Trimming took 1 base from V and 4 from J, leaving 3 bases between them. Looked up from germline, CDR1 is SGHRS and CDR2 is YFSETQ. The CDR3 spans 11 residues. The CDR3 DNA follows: TGCGCCAGCAGCTTGCAATACGAGCAGTACTTC. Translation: CASSLQYEQYF.

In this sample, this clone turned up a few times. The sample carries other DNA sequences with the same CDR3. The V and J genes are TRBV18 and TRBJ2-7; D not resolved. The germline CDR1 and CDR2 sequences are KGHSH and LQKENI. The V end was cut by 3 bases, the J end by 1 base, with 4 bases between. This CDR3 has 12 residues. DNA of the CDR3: TGTGCCAGCTCACCCTCGTCCTACGAGCAGTACTTC. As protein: CASSPSSYEQYF.

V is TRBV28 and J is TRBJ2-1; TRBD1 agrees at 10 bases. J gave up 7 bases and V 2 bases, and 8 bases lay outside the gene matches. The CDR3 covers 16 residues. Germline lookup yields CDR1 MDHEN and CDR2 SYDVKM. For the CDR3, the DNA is TGTGCCAGCAGTTTACCGACAGGGGGCGCGGGGAATGAGCAGTTCTTC. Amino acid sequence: CASSLPTGGAGNEQFF.

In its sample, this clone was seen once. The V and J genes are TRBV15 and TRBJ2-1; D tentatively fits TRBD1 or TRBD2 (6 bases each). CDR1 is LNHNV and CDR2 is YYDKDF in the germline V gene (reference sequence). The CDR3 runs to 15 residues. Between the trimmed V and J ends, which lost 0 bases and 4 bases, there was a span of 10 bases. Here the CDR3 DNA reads TGTGCCACCAGCAGAGACGGGGGCGAGTACAATGAGCAGTTCTTC. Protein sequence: CATSRDGGEYNEQFF.

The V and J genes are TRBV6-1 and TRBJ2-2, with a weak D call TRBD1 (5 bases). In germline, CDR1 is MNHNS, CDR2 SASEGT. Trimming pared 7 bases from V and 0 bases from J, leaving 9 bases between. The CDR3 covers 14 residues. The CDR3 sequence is CASIRQPNTGELFF. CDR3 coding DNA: TGTGCCAGCATAAGACAGCCGAACACCGGGGAGCTGTTTTTT.

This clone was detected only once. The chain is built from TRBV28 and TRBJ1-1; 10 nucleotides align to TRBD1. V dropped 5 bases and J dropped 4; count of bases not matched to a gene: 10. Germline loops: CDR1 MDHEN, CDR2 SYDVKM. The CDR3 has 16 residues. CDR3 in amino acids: CASSPDRGQGITEAFF. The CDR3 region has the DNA TGTGCCAGCAGTCCGGACCGGGGACAGGGGATCACTGAAGCTTTCTTT.

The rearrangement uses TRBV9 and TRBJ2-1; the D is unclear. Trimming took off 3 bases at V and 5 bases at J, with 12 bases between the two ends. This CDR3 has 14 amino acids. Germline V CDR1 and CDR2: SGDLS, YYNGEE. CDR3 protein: CASSAGTTHNEQFF. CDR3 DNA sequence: TGTGCCAGCAGCGCTGGTACCACACACAATGAGCAGTTCTTC.

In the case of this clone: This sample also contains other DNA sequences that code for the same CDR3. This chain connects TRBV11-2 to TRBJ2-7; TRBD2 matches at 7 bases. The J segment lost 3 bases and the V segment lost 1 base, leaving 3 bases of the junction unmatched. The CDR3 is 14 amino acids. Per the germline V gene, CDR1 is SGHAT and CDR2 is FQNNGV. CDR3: CASSLVGGLYEQYF. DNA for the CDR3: TGTGCCAGCAGCTTAGTGGGAGGGCTCTACGAGCAGTACTTC.